Below, one T cell receptor beta chain is given with its context. The sample is drawn from a study of blood T cells in healthy people across ages. Combining a sample-barcoded 5' primer with a J-beta primer mix, a second PCR ran for roughly 6 to 11 cycles. The template-switch adaptor, which had 12 random nucleotides, put a tag on each cDNA molecule. TCRdb independently ran MiXCR on the 5' RACE reads; one entry per CDR3 protein. The sample shows roughly 1,000,000 distinct CDR3 sequences, 20% to 25% of them seen only once. CDR3 length: 13 amino acids. These sequences were also reported in another study, on T cells of mothers and their children.

The sample comprised blood. The origin of this receptor is a girl aged 2-10 years in good health. The rearrangement joins TRBV12-3 or TRBV12-4 to TRBJ2-7; tentative D call: TRBD1 (5 bases). Written as DNA, the CDR3 is TGTGCTATCACAGGAAGAAACTCCTACGAGCAGTACTTC. Encoded protein: CAITGRNSYEQYF.